What follows are 20 T cell receptor beta chains derived from one specimen sequenced in a study of blood T cell repertoires in COVID-19 (TCRdb year 2020). The library was built by means of the immunoSEQ multiplex PCR assay. TCRdb limited this immuneACCESS table to in-frame rearrangements with V and J called. A share of clones is missing; checked studies link under half to unresolved V genes, and the rest is unexplained. The sample table records more than 110,000 clones; 78% of these occur just once. Clones ranked in the top ten supply more than 5% of the sample. The source material was PBMCs or T cells enriched from blood (not recorded which). The receptors originated from a woman aged 45-59 years who had recovered from COVID-19.

This sequence joins TRBV2 and TRBJ1-5; the match to TRBD1 covers 9 bases. V shed 7 bases, J shed 6 bases, and the junction held 10 bases outside the gene matches. This CDR3 comprises 15 residues. CDR1 is SNHLY and CDR2 is FYNNEI in the germline V gene. The CDR3 loop is CASKLEQGARQPQHF. CDR3 nucleotide sequence: TGTGCCAGCAAGCTTGAACAGGGGGCTCGTCAGCCCCAGCATTTT.

This clone was seen just once. The V gene is TRBV7-9, the J gene TRBJ1-2; D not resolved. The V and J ends lost 8 bases and 4 bases respectively, with 11 bases between them. Germline values: CDR1 SEHNR, CDR2 FQNEAQ (reference sequence). This CDR3 is built from 12 residues. DNA for the CDR3: TGTGCCAGCGGAGGAGACTCCTATGGCTACACCTTC. Protein sequence: CASGGDSYGYTF.

This clone was found many times. The chain recombines TRBV28 with TRBJ1-3; D is undetermined. Trimming stripped 3 bases from V and 1 base from J, with 10 bases between. Germline loops: CDR1 MDHEN, CDR2 SYDVKM. The CDR3 contains 15 residues. The CDR3 loop reads CASSFESSSGNTIYF. Written as DNA, the CDR3 is TGTGCCAGCAGTTTTGAAAGCTCGTCTGGAAACACCATATATTTT.

The rearrangement uses TRBV19 and TRBJ1-3; possibly TRBD1 for D (5 bases). The CDR3 is made up of 15 amino acids. Trimming removed 5 bases at V and 0 bases at J, with 11 bases between. CDR1 is LNHDA and CDR2 is SQIVND in the germline V gene (reference sequence). The CDR3 DNA reads TGTGCCAGTAGTCAAGGACAACTCTCTGGAAACACCATATATTTT. It translates to CASSQGQLSGNTIYF.

The chain is built from TRBV5-1 and TRBJ1-4; perhaps TRBD1 as D (5 bases). The CDR3 totals 15 residues. Per germline, CDR1 SGHRS and CDR2 YFSETQ. Trimming removed 4 bases from V and 8 bases from J, with 18 bases in between. The DNA for the CDR3 is TGCGCCAGCAGCGAACTGCAGGGTAGTGGCGAAAAACTGTTTTTT. Translation: CASSELQGSGEKLFF. Full variable domain (remainder filled in from reference TRBV5-1 and TRBJ1-4): KAGVTQTPRYLIKTRGQQVTLSCSPISGHRSVSWYQQTPGQGLQFLFEYFSETQRNKGNFPGRFSGRQFSNSRSEMNVSTLELGDSALYLCASSELQGSGEKLFFGSGTQLSVL.

V is TRBV28 and J is TRBJ1-5, with D possibly TRBD1 on 5 matching bases. CDR1 MDHEN and CDR2 SYDVKM come from the germline V gene. The ends were cut back, 9 bases at V and 6 bases at J, with 18 bases in the middle. The CDR3 consists of 14 residues. The CDR3 sequence is CASSLGGGSQPQHF. DNA for the CDR3: TGTGCCAGTTCATTGGGGGGGGGATCTCAGCCCCAGCATTTT.

The CDR3 loop reads CASSNVGQGNYNEQFF. The CDR3 bases are TGTGCCAGCAGCAATGTGGGACAGGGTAACTACAATGAGCAGTTCTTC. The chain has TRBV11-3 and TRBJ2-1; 9 bases align to TRBD1. V trimming: 5 bases; J trimming: 3 bases; junction bases outside the gene matches: 8. The CDR3 runs to 16 residues. The germline V gene encodes CDR1 SGHNT and CDR2 YENEEA.

This clone appeared a few times. The chain uses TRBV4-2 and TRBJ1-6; D uncertain. Germline lookup yields CDR1 LGHNA and CDR2 YNFKEQ. The ends were cut back, 1 base at V and 10 bases at J, with 11 bases in the middle. CDR3 length: 14 residues. The CDR3 region has the DNA TGTGCCAGCAGCCAAGCAGGAATTGGGTCACCCCTCCACTTT. Translating gives CASSQAGIGSPLHF.

This clone is a singleton in its sample. The chain employs TRBV4-2 and TRBJ2-6, with D unresolved. Germline V gene lookup returns CDR1 LGHNA and CDR2 YNFKEQ. The V and J ends lost 0 bases and 0 bases respectively, with 6 bases between them. This CDR3 has 16 amino acids. As DNA, the CDR3 is TGTGCCAGCAGCCAAGAGCGCACCTCTGGGGCCAACGTCCTGACTTTC. Translating it yields CASSQERTSGANVLTF.

This chain joins TRBV9 and TRBJ2-2; D perhaps matches TRBD1 (5 bases). V was pared by 1 base and J by 5 bases, with 9 bases between. Looked up from germline, CDR1 is SGDLS and CDR2 is YYNGEE. The CDR3 contains 14 residues. CDR3 sequence: CASSVTSGTGELFF. Here the CDR3 DNA reads TGTGCCAGCAGCGTAACTTCAGGGACCGGGGAGCTGTTTTTT.

This clone showed up just once. The chain recombines TRBV24-1 with TRBJ2-5, with 7 nucleotides matching TRBD1. The CDR3 spans 13 residues. The J segment lost 1 base and the V segment lost 5 bases, leaving 0 bases of the junction unmatched. Looked up from germline, CDR1 is KGHDR and CDR2 is SFDVKD. CDR3 nucleotide sequence: TGTGCCACCAGTGGGGACAGCCAAGAGACCCAGTACTTC. It translates to CATSGDSQETQYF.

On this clone itself: A read error may produce the germline difference seen at one junction end. The chain is built from TRBV28 and TRBJ1-2, with 7 positions matching TRBD1. The CDR3 is made up of 13 amino acids. Germline V gene sequence: CDR1 MDHEN, CDR2 SYDVKM. CDR3 protein: CAAEAGGLDGYTF. CDR3 bases: TGTGCCGCAGAGGCAGGGGGTCTTGATGGGTACACCTTC.

The CDR3 DNA sequence: TGTGCCAGCAGCCAACCGACAGGGCAGTCCTATAATTCACCCCTCCACTTT. It is translated as CASSQPTGQSYNSPLHF. This chain connects TRBV3-1 (or the pseudogene TRBV3-2) to TRBJ1-6; TRBD1 aligns across 7 bases. Trimming at V came to 2 bases and at J to 1 base, leaving 5 bases not matched to a gene. CDR1 and CDR2 from the germline V gene are LGHDT and YNNKEL (reference sequence). CDR3 length: 17 amino acids.

This clone was observed a few times. The chain employs TRBV18 and TRBJ1-3, with TRBD1 matching 9 bases. Germline V gene data show CDR1 as KGHSH and CDR2 as LQKENI. V trimming: 3 bases; J trimming: 0 bases; junction bases outside the gene matches: 6. CDR3 length: 17 amino acids. The CDR3 sequence: CASSPGQGRYSGNTIYF. The CDR3 DNA is TGTGCCAGCTCACCGGGACAGGGCCGATACTCTGGAAACACCATATATTTT.

This chain links TRBV7-9 with TRBJ2-1; D unclear. Germline V lookup: CDR1 SEHNR, CDR2 FQNEAQ (reference sequence). The CDR3 has 15 residues. The germline V and J ends were trimmed by 5 bases and 3 bases, with 14 bases remaining between them. The CDR3 DNA is TGTGCCAGCAGCCCGCCCGACCCTAGCTACAATGAGCAGTTCTTC. Translation: CASSPPDPSYNEQFF.

This chain joins TRBV10-3 and TRBJ1-2, with D hard to call. The CDR3 has 19 residues. CDR1 and CDR2 (germline): ENHRY, SYGVKD. Trimming took 2 bases from V and 5 from J, leaving 27 bases between them. CDR3 amino acids: CAISEAGEGGRPREYGYTF. CDR3 coding DNA: TGTGCCATCAGTGAGGCCGGGGAGGGTGGTAGGCCCCGGGAATATGGCTACACCTTC.

This clone was seen once. The chain is built from TRBV3-1 (or the pseudogene TRBV3-2) and TRBJ2-1; TRBD2 is a possible D gene (5 bases). V shed 2 bases and J shed 12 bases, with 8 bases lying between them. The CDR3 has 11 amino acids. CDR1 and CDR2 from the germline V gene are LGHDT and YNNKEL (reference sequence). The CDR3 coding sequence is TGTGCCAGCAGCCAAACCGGAGGGCAGTTCTTC. Translation gives CASSQTGGQFF.

Regarding this clone: This sample also contains other DNA sequences that code for the same CDR3. The genes are TRBV12-3 or TRBV12-4 and TRBJ1-4; a possible D gene is TRBD1 (5 bases). The CDR3 covers 12 residues. Between the trimmed V and J ends, which lost 3 bases and 8 bases, there was a span of 7 bases. The CDR3 reads CASSLGGEKLFF. The CDR3 coding sequence is TGTGCCAGCAGTTTGGGGGGAGAAAAACTGTTTTTT.

This chain links TRBV5-1 with TRBJ2-7, with 7 positions matching TRBD1. The CDR3 is 15 amino acids. Germline loops: CDR1 SGHRS, CDR2 YFSETQ. The V gene end was trimmed by 5 bases and the J gene end by 0 bases; junction bases not matched to a gene: 8. The CDR3 coding sequence is TGCGCCAGCAGGGCTGACAGGGCGGCCTCCTACGAGCAGTACTTC. Translation: CASRADRAASYEQYF.

CDR3 region: CASSLQTGYGYTF. Here the CDR3 DNA reads TGTGCCAGCAGCTTGCAGACAGGCTATGGCTACACCTTC. The chain uses TRBV5-5 and TRBJ1-2; D perhaps matches TRBD1 (6 bases). The CDR3 covers 13 residues. Germline V gives CDR1 SGHKS, CDR2 YYEKEE (reference sequence). Between the trimmed V and J ends, which lost 1 base and 4 bases, there was a span of 8 bases. The entire variable domain, with the rest obtained from reference TRBV5-5 and TRBJ1-2, is as follows: DAGVTQSPTHLIKTRGQQVTLRCSPISGHKSVSWYQQVLGQGPQFIFQYYEKEERGRGNFPDRFSARQFPNYSSELNVNALLLGDSALYLCASSLQTGYGYTFGSGTRLTVV.